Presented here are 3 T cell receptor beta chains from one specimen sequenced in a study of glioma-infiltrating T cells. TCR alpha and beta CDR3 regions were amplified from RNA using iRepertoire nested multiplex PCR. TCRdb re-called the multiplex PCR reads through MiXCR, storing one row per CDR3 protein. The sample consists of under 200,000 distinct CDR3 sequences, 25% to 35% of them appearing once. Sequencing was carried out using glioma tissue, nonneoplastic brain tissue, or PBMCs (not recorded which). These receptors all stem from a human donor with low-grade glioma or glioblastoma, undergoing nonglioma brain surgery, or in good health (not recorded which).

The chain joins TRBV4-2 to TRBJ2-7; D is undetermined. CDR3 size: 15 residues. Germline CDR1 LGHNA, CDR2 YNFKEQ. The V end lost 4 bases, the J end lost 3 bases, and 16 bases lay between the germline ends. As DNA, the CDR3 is TGTGCCAGCAGCCCTCAGTCCAGCTCCCTCTACGAGCAGTACTTC. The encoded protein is CASSPQSSSLYEQYF.

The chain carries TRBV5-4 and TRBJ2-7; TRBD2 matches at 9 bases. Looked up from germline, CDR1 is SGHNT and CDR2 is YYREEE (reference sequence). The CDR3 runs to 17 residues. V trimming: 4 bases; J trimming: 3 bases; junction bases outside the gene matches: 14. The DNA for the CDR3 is TGTGCCAGCAGCCGGGGGGCTAGCGGGACCAGGCGCTACGAGCAGTACTTC. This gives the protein CASSRGASGTRRYEQYF.

CDR3 protein: CASSLGQGLLQYGYTF. The CDR3 DNA reads as TGTGCCAGTAGTCTGGGCCAGGGGCTCCTTCAATATGGCTACACCTTC. This chain uses TRBV19 with TRBJ1-2; tentative D call: TRBD1 (6 bases). From germline, CDR1 is LNHDA and CDR2 SQIVND (reference sequence). Trimming took off 5 bases at V and 5 bases at J, with 21 bases between the two ends. This CDR3 comprises 16 residues.